This record covers a single TCR beta chain. Its antigen is not known. Random hexamers were used to reverse transcribe 0.5 to 1 ug of RNA. Multiplex immunoSEQ PCR targeted 54 Vbeta and 13 Jbeta TCR beta segments. MiXCR, run by TCRdb on the immunoSEQ multiplex PCR reads, gives a single entry per CDR3 protein. In the table there are about 210,000 distinct CDR3 sequences, about 95% of which are singletons. This sample is drawn from a study of CD8 T cells in Susac syndrome. General study findings and limits: As the study acknowledged, the number of individuals in its TCR sequencing and HLA analysis was relatively small.

Sequencing of TCR beta, carried out with a high-throughput approach, was applied to CD8+ and CD4+ T cells from the blood. Negative isolation was used for CD8+ and CD4+ T cells, and FACS enrichment was applied to TEMRA cells. The CDR3 is 14 residues long. V was clipped by 1 base and J by 1 base, with 10 bases between them. Germline V gene sequence: CDR1 GTSNPN, CDR2 SVGIG (reference sequence). The sequence was obtained from a human donor with multiple sclerosis. Material for sequencing was CD4+ T cells from PBMCs. This sequence joins TRBV30 and TRBJ1-1; D gene ambiguous. In nucleotides, the CDR3 is TGTGCCTGGAGTGCGGGCAGGCCGAACACTGAAGCTTTCTTT. Translated: CAWSAGRPNTEAFF. Based on the CDR3 plus reference TRBV30 and TRBJ1-1, the full variable domain is SQTIHQWPATLVQPVGSPLSLECTVEGTSNPNLYWYRQAAGRGLQLLFYSVGIGQISSEVPQNLSASRPQDRQFILSSKKLLLSDSGFYLCAWSAGRPNTEAFFGQGTRLTVV.